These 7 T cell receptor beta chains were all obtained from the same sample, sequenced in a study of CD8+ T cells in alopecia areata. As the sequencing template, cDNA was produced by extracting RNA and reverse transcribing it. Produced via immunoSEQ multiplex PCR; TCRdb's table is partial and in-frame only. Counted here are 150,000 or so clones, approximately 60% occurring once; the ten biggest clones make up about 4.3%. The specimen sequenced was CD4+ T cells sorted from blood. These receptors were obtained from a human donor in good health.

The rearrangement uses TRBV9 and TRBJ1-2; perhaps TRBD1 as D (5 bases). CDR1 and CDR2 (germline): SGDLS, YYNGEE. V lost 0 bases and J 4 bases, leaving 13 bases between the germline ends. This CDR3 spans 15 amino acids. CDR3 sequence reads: CASSVGKGYGYGYTF. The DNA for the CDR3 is TGTGCCAGCAGCGTAGGAAAGGGGTACGGCTATGGCTACACCTTC.

In DNA, the CDR3 is TGTGCCAGCAGCCAAACCAGCGGGAGGGCCGGGGAGCTGTTTTTT. Protein product: CASSQTSGRAGELFF. V usage is TRBV7-6 and J usage is TRBJ2-2, with TRBD2 identical over 10 bases. This CDR3 region has 15 residues. V lost 5 bases, J lost 6 bases, and 6 bases stayed unmatched. Per germline, CDR1 SGHVS and CDR2 FNYEAQ.

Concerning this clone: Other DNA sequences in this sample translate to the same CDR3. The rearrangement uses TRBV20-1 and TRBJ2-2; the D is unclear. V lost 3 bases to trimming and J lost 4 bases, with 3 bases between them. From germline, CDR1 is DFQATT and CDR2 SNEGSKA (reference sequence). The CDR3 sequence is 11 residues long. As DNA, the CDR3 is TGCAGTGCTAGGGGCACCGGGGAGCTGTTTTTT. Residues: CSARGTGELFF.

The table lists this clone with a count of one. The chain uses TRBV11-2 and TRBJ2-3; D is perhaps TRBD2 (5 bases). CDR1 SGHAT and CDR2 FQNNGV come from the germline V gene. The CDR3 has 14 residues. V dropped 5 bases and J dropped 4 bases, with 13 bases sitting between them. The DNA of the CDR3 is TGTGCCAGCAGCGGTGGAGGTTCCCCAGATACGCAGTATTTT. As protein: CASSGGGSPDTQYF.

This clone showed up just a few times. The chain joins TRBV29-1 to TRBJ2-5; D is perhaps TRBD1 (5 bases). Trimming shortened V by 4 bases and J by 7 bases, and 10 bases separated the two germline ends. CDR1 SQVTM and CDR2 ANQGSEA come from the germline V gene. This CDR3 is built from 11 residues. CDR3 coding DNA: TGCAGCGTTGGACAGTCGATGACCCAGTACTTC. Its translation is CSVGQSMTQYF.

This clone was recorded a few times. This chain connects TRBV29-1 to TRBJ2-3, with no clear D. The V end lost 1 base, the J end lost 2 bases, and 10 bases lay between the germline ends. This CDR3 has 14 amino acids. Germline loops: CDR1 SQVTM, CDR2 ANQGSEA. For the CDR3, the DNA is TGCAGCGTTGAAGGTCGGCTGTCCACAGATACGCAGTATTTT. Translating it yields CSVEGRLSTDTQYF.

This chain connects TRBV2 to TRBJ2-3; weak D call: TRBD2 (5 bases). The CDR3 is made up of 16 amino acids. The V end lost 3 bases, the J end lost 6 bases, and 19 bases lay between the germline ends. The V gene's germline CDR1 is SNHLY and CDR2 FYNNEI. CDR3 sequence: CASSDYGNPWGDTQYF. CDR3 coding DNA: TGTGCCAGCAGTGATTACGGGAACCCCTGGGGTGATACGCAGTATTTT.